The T cell receptor (beta chain) under discussion was sequenced for a study of blood T cell repertoires in COVID-19. For the study at large: Both acute and convalescent COVID-19 samples were obtained from the United States, Italy and Spain. T cells, B-cell-depleted T cells, or PBMCs provided the cDNA or gDNA that served as material.

In the original processing: Reference gene primers were amplified, and this amplification served to estimate nucleated cell counts. The table came from immunoSEQ multiplex PCR; TCRdb's copy has only in-frame clones and leaves some out. D and trimming were read from the DNA, whereas the V and J calls and clone size are those reported in that table. There are roughly 170,000 clones in the sample; roughly 81% occur only once, and under 8.5% lies in the top ten. Germline V CDR1 and CDR2: SEHNR, FQNEAQ (reference sequence). V gave up 5 bases and J gave up 3 bases, with 11 bases separating them. The CDR3 extends over 13 amino acids.

This TCR derives from a man in his forties or fifties who had recovered from COVID-19. The rearrangement links TRBV7-9 to TRBJ2-7; D is perhaps TRBD2 (5 bases). The sample taken for sequencing was peripheral blood. CDR3 nucleotide sequence: TGTGCCAGCAGCCCCGAGGGAAGCTACGAGCAGTACTTC. Residues: CASSPEGSYEQYF.